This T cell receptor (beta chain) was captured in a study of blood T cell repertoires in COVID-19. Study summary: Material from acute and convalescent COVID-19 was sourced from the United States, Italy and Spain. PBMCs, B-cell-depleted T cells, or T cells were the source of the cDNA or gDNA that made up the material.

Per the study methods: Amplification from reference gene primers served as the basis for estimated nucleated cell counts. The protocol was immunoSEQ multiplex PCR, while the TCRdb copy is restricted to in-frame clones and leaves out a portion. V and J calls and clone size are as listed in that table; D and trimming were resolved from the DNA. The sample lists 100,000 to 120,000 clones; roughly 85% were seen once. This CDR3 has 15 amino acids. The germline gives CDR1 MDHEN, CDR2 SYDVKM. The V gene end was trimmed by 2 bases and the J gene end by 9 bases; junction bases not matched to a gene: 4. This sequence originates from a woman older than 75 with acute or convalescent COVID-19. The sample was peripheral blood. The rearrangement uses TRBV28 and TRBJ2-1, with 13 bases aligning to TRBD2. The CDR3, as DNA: TGTGCCAGCAGTTTAAGAACTAGCGGGAGGGGTGAGCAGTTCTTC. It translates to CASSLRTSGRGEQFF.